This T cell receptor beta chain was profiled in a study of blood T cell repertoires in COVID-19. On the study more broadly: Sites in the United States, Italy and Spain provided acute and convalescent COVID-19 samples. PBMCs, B-cell-depleted T cells, or T cells provided the cDNA or gDNA that made up the material.

The CDR3 extends over 15 amino acids. Germline lookup yields CDR1 MNHEY and CDR2 SVGAGI. Trimming cost V 8 bases and J 6 bases; bases outside gene matches: 10. The authors' processing: Researchers report that nucleated cell counts were estimated from reference gene primer amplification. The method was immunoSEQ multiplex PCR; TCRdb's version includes in-frame clones alone and lacks a portion of them. The V and J calls and clone size were taken over from that table, and D and trimming were inferred from the DNA. The sample includes 37,000 or so clones, around nine tenths of them seen just once. Sequenced: peripheral blood. The TCR comes from a man between 70 and 80 years old with acute or convalescent COVID-19. The chain couples TRBV6-5 to TRBJ2-1; 10 nucleotides align to TRBD1. CDR3 in DNA: TGTGCCAGCGGTAACCGGGACAGGGGCCCCAATGAGCAGTTCTTC. It translates to CASGNRDRGPNEQFF.